This is a list of T cell receptor beta chains from one sample in a study of blood T cells in healthy people across ages. TCRdb recomputed calls from the 5' RACE reads with MiXCR, one row per CDR3 protein. The table shows around 1.5 million distinct CDR3 sequences, with approximately 63% occurring only once. The specimen sequenced was blood. Receptor source: a man aged 18-30 years in good health. Both conserved end residues are part of each CDR3. A D gene is named only where the DNA matches it firmly.

D: .
V: TRBV20-1
J: .
CDR3: CSARVIAGYEQYF

D: .
V: TRBV3-1
J: TRBJ2-3
CDR3: CASSHRVGGPYF

D: .
V: TRBV6-1
J: TRBJ1-2
CDR3: CASGRNVDHGYTF

D: .
V: TRBV29-1
J: TRBJ1-1
CDR3: CSVLGSPEAFF

D: .
V: TRBV20-1
J: TRBJ2-5
CDR3: CSAREDRLRTQYF

D: .
V: TRBV27
J: TRBJ2-7
CDR3: CASSLYGQGPYEQYF

D: .
V: TRBV25-1
J: TRBJ2-7
CDR3: CASSERTETYEQYF

D: TRBD2
V: TRBV20-1
J: TRBJ2-1
CDR3: CSARGTSDYNEQFF

D: TRBD2
V: TRBV4-2
J: TRBJ2-7
CDR3: CASSQVLAGGGEQYF

D: .
V: TRBV10-3
J: TRBJ2-7
CDR3: CAIGGEGYEQYF

D: .
V: TRBV6-6
J: TRBJ1-2
CDR3: CASSYSRTDGYTF

D: .
V: TRBV27
J: TRBJ2-5
CDR3: CASSNHYQETQYF

D: .
V: TRBV6-1
J: .
CDR3: CASSEIQGTGTQYF

D: .
V: TRBV12-3/TRBV12-4
J: TRBJ2-5
CDR3: CAERCRAEGQETQYF

D: .
V: TRBV30
J: TRBJ2-7
CDR3: CAWSVGQGLNEQYF

D: .
V: TRBV7-8
J: TRBJ2-1
CDR3: CASRLGGGYNEQFF

D: .
V: TRBV4-1
J: TRBJ1-1
CDR3: CASSQEPGRTEAFF